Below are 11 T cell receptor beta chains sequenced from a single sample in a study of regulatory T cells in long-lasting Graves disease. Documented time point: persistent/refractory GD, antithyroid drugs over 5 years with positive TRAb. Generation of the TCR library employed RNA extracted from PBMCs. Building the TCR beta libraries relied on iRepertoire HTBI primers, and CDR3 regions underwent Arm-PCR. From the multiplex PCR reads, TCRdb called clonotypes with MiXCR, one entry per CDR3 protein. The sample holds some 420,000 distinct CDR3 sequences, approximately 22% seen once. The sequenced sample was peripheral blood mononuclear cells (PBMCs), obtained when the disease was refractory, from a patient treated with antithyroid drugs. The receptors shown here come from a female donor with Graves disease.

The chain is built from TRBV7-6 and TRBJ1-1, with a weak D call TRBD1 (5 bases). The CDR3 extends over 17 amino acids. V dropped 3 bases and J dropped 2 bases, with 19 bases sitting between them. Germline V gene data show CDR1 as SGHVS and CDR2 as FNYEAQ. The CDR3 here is CASSLGRRDGFNTEAFF. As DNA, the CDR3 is TGTGCCAGCAGCTTGGGGCGGCGGGATGGATTTAACACTGAAGCTTTCTTT.

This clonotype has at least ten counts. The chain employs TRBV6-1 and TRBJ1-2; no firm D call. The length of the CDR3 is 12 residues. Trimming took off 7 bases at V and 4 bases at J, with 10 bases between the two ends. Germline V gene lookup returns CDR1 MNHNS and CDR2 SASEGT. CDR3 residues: CASNEVGYGYTF. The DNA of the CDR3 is TGTGCCAGCAACGAGGTCGGCTATGGCTACACCTTC.

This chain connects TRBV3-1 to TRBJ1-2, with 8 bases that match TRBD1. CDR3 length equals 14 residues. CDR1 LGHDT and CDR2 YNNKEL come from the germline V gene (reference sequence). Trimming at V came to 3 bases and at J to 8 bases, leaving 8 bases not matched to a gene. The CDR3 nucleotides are TGTGCCAGCAGCCAGAACGGACAGGGAGGCGGCTACACCTTC. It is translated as CASSQNGQGGGYTF.

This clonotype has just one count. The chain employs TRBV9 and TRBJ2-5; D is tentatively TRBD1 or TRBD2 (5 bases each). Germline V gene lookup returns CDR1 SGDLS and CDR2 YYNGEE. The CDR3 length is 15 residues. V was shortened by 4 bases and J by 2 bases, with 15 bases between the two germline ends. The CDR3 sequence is CASSPTRGRQETQYF. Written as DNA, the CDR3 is TGTGCCAGCAGCCCCACCCGGGGCAGACAAGAGACCCAGTACTTC.

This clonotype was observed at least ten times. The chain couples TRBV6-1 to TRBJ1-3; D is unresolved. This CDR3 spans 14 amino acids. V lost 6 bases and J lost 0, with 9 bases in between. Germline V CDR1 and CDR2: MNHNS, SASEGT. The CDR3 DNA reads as TGTGCCAGCAGGCGGCTGAGCTCTGGAAACACCATATATTTT. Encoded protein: CASRRLSSGNTIYF.

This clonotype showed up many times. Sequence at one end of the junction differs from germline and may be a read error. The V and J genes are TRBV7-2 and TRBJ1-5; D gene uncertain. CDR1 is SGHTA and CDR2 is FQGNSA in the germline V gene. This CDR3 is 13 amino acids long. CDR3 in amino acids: CASSLAGDQPQHF. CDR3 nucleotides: TGCGCCAGCAGCTTGGCCGGGGATCAGCCCCAGCATTTT. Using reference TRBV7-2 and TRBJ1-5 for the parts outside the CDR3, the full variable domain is GAGVSQSPSNKVTEKGKDVELRCDPISGHTALYWYRQSLGQGLEFLIYFQGNSAPDKSGLPSDRFSAERTGGSVSTLTIQRTQQEDSAVYLCASSLAGDQPQHFGDGTRLSIL.

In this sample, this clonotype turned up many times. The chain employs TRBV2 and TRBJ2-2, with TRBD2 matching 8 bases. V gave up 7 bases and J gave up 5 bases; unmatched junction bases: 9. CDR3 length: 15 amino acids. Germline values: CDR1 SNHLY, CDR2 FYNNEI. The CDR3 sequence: CASNRGGPGTGELFF. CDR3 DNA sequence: TGTGCCAGCAACCGCGGGGGGCCAGGAACCGGGGAGCTGTTTTTT.

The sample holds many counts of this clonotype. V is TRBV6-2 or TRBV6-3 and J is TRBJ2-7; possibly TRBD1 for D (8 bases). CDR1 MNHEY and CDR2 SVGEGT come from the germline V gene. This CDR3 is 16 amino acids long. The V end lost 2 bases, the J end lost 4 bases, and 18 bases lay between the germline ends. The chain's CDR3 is CASSYAGDRLAYEQYF. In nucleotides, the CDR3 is TGTGCCAGCAGTTACGCGGGGGACAGGCTAGCTTACGAGCAGTACTTC.

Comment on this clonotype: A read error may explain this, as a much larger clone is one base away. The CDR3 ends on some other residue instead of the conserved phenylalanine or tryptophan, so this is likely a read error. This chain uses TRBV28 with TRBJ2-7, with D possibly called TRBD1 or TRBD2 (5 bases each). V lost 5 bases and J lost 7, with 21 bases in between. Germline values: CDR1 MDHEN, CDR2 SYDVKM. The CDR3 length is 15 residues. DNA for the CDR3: TGTGCCAGCAGTCTGTGGGACGGGCGATTGGGAGAGCAGTACCTC. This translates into CASSLWDGRLGEQYL.

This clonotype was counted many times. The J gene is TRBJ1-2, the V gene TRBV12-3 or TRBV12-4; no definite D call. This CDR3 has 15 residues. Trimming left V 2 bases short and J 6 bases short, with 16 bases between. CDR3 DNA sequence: TGTGCCAGCAGTTTACGCCGGGGTGGAAATCATGGCTACACCTTC. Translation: CASSLRRGGNHGYTF.

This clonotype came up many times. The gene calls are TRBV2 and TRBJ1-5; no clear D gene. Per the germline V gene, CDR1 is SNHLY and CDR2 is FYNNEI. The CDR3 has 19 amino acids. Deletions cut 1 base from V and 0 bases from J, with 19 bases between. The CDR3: CASSEDPTSEGYSNQPQHF. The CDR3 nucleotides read TGTGCCAGCAGTGAAGATCCGACCTCCGAAGGGTATAGCAATCAGCCCCAGCATTTT.